One T cell receptor (beta chain) is described in this entry. The protocol was immunoSEQ multiplex PCR, while the TCRdb copy is restricted to in-frame clones and leaves out a portion. The sample lists 60,000 or so clones; less than 90% were seen once. This CDR3 is built from 15 residues. From germline, CDR1 is SGHAT and CDR2 FQNNGV. Between the trimmed V and J ends, which lost 1 base and 3 bases, there was a span of 13 bases. This entry belongs to a study of OX40 agonist ivuxolimab in advanced cancers. The source material was CD4+ or CD8+ T cells sorted from blood, sampled in a trial of the OX40 agonist ivuxolimab. V and J are TRBV11-2 and TRBJ2-7, with D hard to call. The receptor was isolated from an adult with an advanced solid tumor such as melanoma, head and neck, liver or kidney cancer. DNA of the CDR3: TGTGCCAGCAGCTTAGGTTTAAGGGCTAACTACGAGCAGTACTTC. Translated: CASSLGLRANYEQYF. Full variable domain (outside the CDR3, taken from reference TRBV11-2 and TRBJ2-7): EAGVAQSPRYKIIEKRQSVAFWCNPISGHATLYWYQQILGQGPKLLIQFQNNGVVDDSQLPKDRFSAERLKGVDSTLKIQPAKLEDSAVYLCASSLGLRANYEQYFGPGTRLTVT.